The next 21 T cell receptor beta chains were all read from a single sample in a study of blood T cell repertoires in COVID-19 (dated by TCRdb to 2018 to 2020). Libraries were built with the immunoSEQ multiplex PCR assay. TCRdb re-hosts the immuneACCESS table, in-frame sequences only. Its copies lack some clones; in the studies checked, an unresolved V gene accounts for under half of them, and the cause for the rest is not known. This sample is represented by fewer than 14,000 clones; roughly 85% of them were singletons. The ten largest clones take up more than 9.5% of the sample. Specimen: peripheral blood. The source is a human donor in a cohort sampled during active COVID-19.

This rearrangement joins TRBV29-1 to TRBJ2-3, with D tentatively TRBD1 (5 bases). Germline V gene lookup returns CDR1 SQVTM and CDR2 ANQGSEA. The CDR3 is made up of 13 amino acids. V was clipped by 6 bases and J by 0 bases, with 10 bases between them. As DNA, the CDR3 is TGCAGCGTAGGACAAGCTAGCACAGATACGCAGTATTTT. Translating gives CSVGQASTDTQYF.

The chain carries TRBV7-2 and TRBJ1-2, with D possibly TRBD1 on 5 matching bases. The CDR3 is made up of 12 amino acids. Germline CDR1 and CDR2: SGHTA and FQGNSA. Trimming left V 5 bases short and J 5 bases short, with 9 bases between. In nucleotides, the CDR3 is TGTGCCAGCAGCCGACAGTCTTATGGCTACACCTTC. Residues: CASSRQSYGYTF.

By frequency in the sample, this clone is medium-sized (0.01 to 0.1%). This chain uses TRBV7-9 with TRBJ2-1; possible D gene TRBD1, 6 bases. The germline V and J ends were trimmed by 1 base and 0 bases, with 10 bases remaining between them. Germline V gives CDR1 SEHNR, CDR2 FQNEAQ (reference sequence). CDR3 size: 16 residues. CDR3 sequence: CASSLEDSSSYNEQFF. The CDR3 DNA is TGTGCCAGCAGCTTAGAGGACAGCAGCTCCTACAATGAGCAGTTCTTC.

This chain joins TRBV5-4 and TRBJ1-3, with 9 bases aligning to TRBD1. V lost 0 bases and J lost 2; bases outside the gene matches: 3. The CDR3 totals 16 residues. Germline-derived CDR1 and CDR2 are SGHNT and YYREEE (reference sequence). CDR3 sequence (DNA): TGTGCCAGCAGCTTGGGCACAGGGGGCGCTGGAAACACCATATATTTT. It specifies CASSLGTGGAGNTIYF.

The rearrangement joins TRBV9 to TRBJ2-7; 12 bases match TRBD2. The CDR3 contains 17 residues. CDR1 and CDR2 (germline): SGDLS, YYNGEE. The J segment lost 5 bases and the V segment lost 4 bases, leaving 13 bases of the junction unmatched. CDR3 protein: CASSPAMGLAGYHEQYF. The CDR3 bases are TGTGCCAGCAGCCCCGCGATGGGACTAGCGGGCTACCACGAGCAGTACTTC.

This chain uses TRBV7-3 with TRBJ2-1; 9 bases are shared with TRBD2. Germline V gene data show CDR1 as SGHTA and CDR2 as FQGTGA. This CDR3 region has 15 residues. The V and J ends lost 2 bases and 9 bases, in that order; junction bases with no gene match: 8. As DNA, the CDR3 is TGTGCCAGCAGCTTACAGGCGGGAGGGCGGGGTGAGCAGTTCTTC. This translates into CASSLQAGGRGEQFF.

The chain has TRBV11-2 and TRBJ2-1; 7 bases are shared with TRBD2. This CDR3 contains 15 residues. CDR1 is SGHAT, CDR2 FQNNGV, per germline. With 3 bases clipped from V and 0 bases from J, the junction kept 2 bases outside the gene matches. The chain's CDR3 is CASSFRGDSYNEQFF. The CDR3 nucleotides read TGTGCCAGCAGCTTCCGGGGGGACTCCTACAATGAGCAGTTCTTC.

The chain has TRBV18 and TRBJ2-7; 7 bases map to TRBD1. The V and J ends lost 3 bases and 1 base, in that order; junction bases with no gene match: 0. CDR1 is KGHSH, CDR2 LQKENI, per germline. The CDR3 is made up of 13 amino acids. The CDR3 nucleotides are TGTGCCAGCTCACCGGGACAGTCCTACGAGCAGTACTTC. Amino acids: CASSPGQSYEQYF.

V usage is TRBV18 and J usage is TRBJ1-6; no firm D call. Deletions cut 3 bases from V and 8 bases from J, with 11 bases between. CDR3 length: 14 amino acids. In germline, CDR1 is KGHSH, CDR2 LQKENI. The CDR3 sequence: CASSPRESDSPLHF. In DNA, the CDR3 is TGTGCCAGCTCACCCCGGGAGAGTGATTCACCCCTCCACTTT.

The chain combines TRBV6-4 with TRBJ2-3; D might be TRBD1 (5 bases). Germline V gives CDR1 MRHNA, CDR2 SNTAGT. Trimming took off 5 bases at V and 2 bases at J, with 11 bases between the two ends. The CDR3 is made up of 14 amino acids. Here the CDR3 reads CASSTDTNTDTQYF. The CDR3 DNA follows: TGTGCCAGCAGTACGGACACGAACACAGATACGCAGTATTTT.

The rearrangement joins TRBV2 to TRBJ1-2; TRBD1 matches 7 bases. V was clipped by 5 bases and J by 6 bases; unmatched bases: 15. Per germline, CDR1 SNHLY and CDR2 FYNNEI. The CDR3 runs to 16 residues. The CDR3 sequence is CASSQTVTGVSNGYTF. For the CDR3, the DNA is TGTGCCAGCAGTCAAACCGTCACAGGGGTTAGCAATGGCTACACCTTC.

The rearrangement links TRBV11-2 to TRBJ2-7, with 9 positions matching TRBD1. The CDR3 loop spans 13 amino acids. The V segment lost 4 bases and the J segment 5 bases; nucleotides outside the gene matches: 3. CDR1 is SGHAT, CDR2 FQNNGV, per germline. CDR3: CASSSDRGNEQYF. The CDR3, as DNA: TGTGCCAGCAGCTCGGACAGGGGCAACGAGCAGTACTTC.

The V gene is TRBV7-2, the J gene TRBJ2-3; 8 bases match TRBD1. CDR3 size: 16 residues. Germline CDR1 is SGHTA and CDR2 is FQGNSA. V dropped 1 base and J dropped 4; count of bases not matched to a gene: 7. The CDR3 reads CASSLGRVTGADTQYF. CDR3 nucleotides: TGTGCCAGCAGCTTAGGTAGGGTGACAGGGGCAGATACGCAGTATTTT.

The chain employs TRBV7-2 and TRBJ1-6; 7 positions agree with TRBD1. J lost 5 bases, V lost 6 bases, and 7 bases had no gene match. Per germline, CDR1 SGHTA and CDR2 FQGNSA. The CDR3 spans 15 residues. The CDR3 sequence: CASSFVTGNNSPLHF. The CDR3 nucleotides are TGTGCCAGCAGTTTCGTGACAGGGAATAATTCACCCCTCCACTTT.

The CDR3 region has the DNA TGTGCCAGCTCACAAACAGGGGGGGATTACGAGCAGTACTTC. Translating it yields CASSQTGGDYEQYF. J is TRBJ2-7 and V is TRBV18; TRBD1 might be the D (8 bases). Trimming took 4 bases from V and 4 from J, leaving 14 bases between them. Germline CDR1 and CDR2: KGHSH and LQKENI. This CDR3 is 14 amino acids long.

The chain combines TRBV29-1 with TRBJ1-3; a weak D match, TRBD1 (6 bases). V lost 4 bases to trimming and J lost 1 base, with 14 bases between them. This CDR3 comprises 15 residues. Germline lookup yields CDR1 SQVTM and CDR2 ANQGSEA. In nucleotides, the CDR3 is TGCAGCGTTGTAAGCAGGGGCCCATCTGGAAACACCATATATTTT. Translating it yields CSVVSRGPSGNTIYF. Full variable domain (remainder filled in from reference TRBV29-1 and TRBJ1-3): SAVISQKPSRDICQRGTSLTIQCQVDSQVTMMFWYRQQPGQSLTLIATANQGSEATYESGFVIDKFPISRPNLTFSTLTVSNMSPEDSSIYLCSVVSRGPSGNTIYFGEGSWLTVV.

CDR3 sequence: CASSLNRGRPREKLFF. In DNA form, the CDR3 reads TGTGCCAGCAGCCTTAACAGGGGGCGGCCACGAGAAAAACTGTTTTTT. This chain uses TRBV14 with TRBJ1-4; 9 bases line up with TRBD1. The length of the CDR3 is 16 residues. V trimming: 4 bases; J trimming: 8 bases; junction bases outside the gene matches: 11. Germline assignment: CDR1 SGHDN and CDR2 FVKESK.

The genes are TRBV19 and TRBJ1-2; TRBD1 matches 8 bases. Germline values: CDR1 LNHDA, CDR2 SQIVND (reference sequence). Trimming removed 2 bases from V and 4 bases from J; junction bases left unmatched: 3. The CDR3 totals 14 residues. Here the CDR3 DNA reads TGTGCCAGTAGTATACCGACAGGGGTCTATGGCTACACCTTC. Its translation: CASSIPTGVYGYTF.

The V gene is TRBV18, the J gene TRBJ2-6, with 10 nucleotides matching TRBD1. This CDR3 region has 18 residues. The J segment lost 2 bases and the V segment lost 2 bases, leaving 6 bases of the junction unmatched. Germline V lookup: CDR1 KGHSH, CDR2 LQKENI. CDR3 nucleotide sequence: TGTGCCAGCTCACCATTCCAGGACAGGGGGACTGGGGCCAACGTCCTGACTTTC. Its protein product is CASSPFQDRGTGANVLTF.

This sequence joins TRBV24-1 and TRBJ2-1; a possible D gene is TRBD2 (6 bases). V was pared by 4 bases and J by 3 bases, with 12 bases between. The CDR3 is 15 residues long. Germline V lookup: CDR1 KGHDR, CDR2 SFDVKD. The CDR3 bases are TGTGCCACCAGTGAACCGACTAGGGGCTACAATGAGCAGTTCTTC. Its translation: CATSEPTRGYNEQFF.

The rearrangement links TRBV6-4 to TRBJ2-6, with D possibly being TRBD2 (5 bases). Trimming shortened V by 2 bases and J by 3 bases, and 5 bases separated the two germline ends. This CDR3 region has 14 residues. The V gene's germline CDR1 is MRHNA and CDR2 SNTAGT. This chain's CDR3 is CASSDGSGANVLTF. Here the CDR3 DNA reads TGTGCCAGCAGTGACGGGAGTGGGGCCAACGTCCTGACTTTC.